This TCR beta chain comes out of a study of control samples from healthy donors and cancer patients. V was trimmed by 1 base and J by 0 bases, leaving 9 bases between them. The germline V gene has CDR1 SGHAT and CDR2 FQNNGV. This CDR3 has 15 residues. Profiling relied on immunoSEQ multiplex PCR, and the TCRdb table lists in-frame clones only, not all of them. The sample yields 120,000 or so clones, approximately 88% seen once. The gene calls are TRBV11-2 and TRBJ1-1; possible D gene TRBD1, 5 bases. Sequencing was performed on PBMCs. This TCR was sampled from a woman aged 60-75 years with lung cancer. The CDR3 region has the DNA TGTGCCAGCAGCTTAGGACAGACCATGAACACTGAAGCTTTCTTT. Its protein product is CASSLGQTMNTEAFF.